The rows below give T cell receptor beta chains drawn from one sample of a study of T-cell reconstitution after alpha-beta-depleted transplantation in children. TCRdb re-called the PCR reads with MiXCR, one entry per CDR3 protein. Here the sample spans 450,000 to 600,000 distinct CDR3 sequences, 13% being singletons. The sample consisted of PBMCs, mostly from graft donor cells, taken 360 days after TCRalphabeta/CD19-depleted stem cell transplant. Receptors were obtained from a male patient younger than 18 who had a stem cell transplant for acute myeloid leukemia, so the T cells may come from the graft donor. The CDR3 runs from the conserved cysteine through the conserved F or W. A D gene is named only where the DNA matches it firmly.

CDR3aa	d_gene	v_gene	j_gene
CASSLDRGWGGQPQHF	TRBD1	TRBV7-8	TRBJ1-5
CASSPAPRTETQYF	NA	TRBV5-1	TRBJ2-5
CASSLQRVSSNEQFF	NA	TRBV27	TRBJ2-1
CASSGVGLGETQYF	NA	TRBV5-1	TRBJ2-5
CASSLGPGSNEQYF	NA	TRBV11-3	TRBJ2-7
CASVPGLPAYEQYF	NA	TRBV6-2/TRBV6-3	TRBJ2-7
CAWSSLRTGELFF	NA	TRBV30	TRBJ2-2
CSVGARSGNYEQYF	NA	TRBV29-1	TRBJ2-7
CASKGPGTSANQETQYF	TRBD2	TRBV11-2	TRBJ2-5
CASSLGLRRGYTF	NA	TRBV28	TRBJ1-2
CATSDTGTGGINEQFF	TRBD1	TRBV24-1	TRBJ2-1
CASSLRSGTSEQYF	NA	TRBV27	TRBJ2-7
CASSLERDTFNEQFF	NA	TRBV5-1	TRBJ2-1
CASSQQGLAYNEQFF	TRBD1	TRBV28	TRBJ2-1
CASSQDREGNEQYF	TRBD2	TRBV4-2	TRBJ2-7
CASSYGTGTTGELFF	TRBD1	TRBV7-2	TRBJ2-2